The entry that follows covers one TCR beta chain sequence. There is no known antigen for this receptor. A read error may be the cause here, since a much bigger clone is one base away. Trimming takes 6 bases off V and 2 bases off J; junction bases not matched to a gene: 6. The CDR3 runs 14 residues from the cysteine to the phenylalanine. Of all the DNA, just the CDR3 is kept, 42 bases in frame from base 1. The germline V gene gives CDR1 as MDHEN and CDR2 as SYDVKM. TCRdb names Illumina HiSeq 1500 as the instrument used. The public sequencing data were trimmed at Q25 with fastp and processed into clonotypes with MiXCR by TCRdb, which kept only in-frame beta chains. Rows are unified per CDR3 protein, each entry keeping the most common DNA and genes. This sample has nearly 650,000 distinct CDR3 sequences in its table, and approximately 25% of those were observed once. The ten largest make up approximately 8.2% of the sample.

These data are taken from a study of T cell repertoires in cytomegalovirus infection (dated by TCRdb to about 2019). The study in broad terms: The HLA type of each donor mattered for the analysis, because public TCR beta signatures pointed to carriage of CMV infection along with the matching HLA type. What the work shows at the level of the full study, not this receptor alone: The ex vivo response was dominated by HLA-C-restricted CMV-specific TCR beta clonotypes, and the single most frequent clonotype in two of eight donors was supplied by these HLA-C-restricted clonotypes. Carriers of CMV infection plus the relevant HLA type were discriminated by the cumulative frequency of public TCR beta family members in the study cohort and in an independent 352-donor cohort.

Sequenced sample: CD8+ T cells from PBMCs. The source of this sequence is a human donor in good health (CMV status not recorded). Some clones in this sample may be carry-over from other donors' samples. The chain employs TRBV28 and TRBJ1-2, with 7 middle bases fitting TRBD1. The DNA is TGTGCCAGCAGCCCGGGACAGCCCAACTATGGCTACACCTTC. Its protein is CASSPGQPNYGYTF.